Presented here are 27 T cell receptor beta chains from one specimen sequenced in a study of regulatory T cells in long-lasting Graves disease (TCRdb year 2021). Interpreted using the paper, the time point label stands for: newly diagnosed GD, antithyroid drugs for less than 3 months. RNA was extracted from PBMCs in TRIzol for both TCR sequencing and RNA sequencing. Preparation of the library involved multiplex PCR. The sequencer listed for this sample is Illumina HiSeq 4000. TCR beta libraries were built with iRepertoire HTBI primers and Arm-PCR amplification of CDR3 regions. The raw public reads went through TCRdb reprocessing: fastp at Q25, MiXCR clone calling, in-frame beta chains kept. CDR3 protein sequences are deduplicated, and each keeps its most common genes and DNA. The sample includes a few hundred thousand distinct CDR3 sequences, with 12% observed a single time. Clones ranked in the top ten supply approximately 20% of the sample.

A further study also used this sample, focusing on T cells in Graves' hyperthyroidism and ophthalmopathy.

The material was peripheral blood mononuclear cells (PBMCs), obtained at new diagnosis, from a patient treated with antithyroid drugs. The receptors were sampled from a woman aged 18-29 years with Graves disease. Donor details come from another sample of the same person, matched by shared clones.

This clonotype was seen ten or more times. CDR3 sequence (DNA): TGTGCCAGCAGTGAAGGGAGGGGATCAGAAACAGATACGCAGTATTTT. Protein product: CASSEGRGSETDTQYF. This chain uses TRBV2 with TRBJ2-3; tentatively, D is TRBD2 (6 bases). Germline V gives CDR1 SNHLY, CDR2 FYNNEI. The CDR3 sequence is 16 residues long. Trimming pared 1 base from V and 3 bases from J, leaving 14 bases between. Full variable domain (remainder filled in from reference TRBV2 and TRBJ2-3): EPEVTQTPSHQVTQMGQEVILRCVPISNHLYFYWYRQILGQKVEFLVSFYNNEISEKSEIFDDQFSVERPDGSNFTLKIRSTKLEDSAMYFCASSEGRGSETDTQYFGPGTRLTVL.

This clonotype occurred many times. The CDR3 sequence: CASSLVGTGETEAFF. In DNA form, the CDR3 reads TGTGCCAGCAGCTTAGTAGGGACAGGGGAGACTGAAGCTTTCTTT. The chain is built from TRBV7-2 and TRBJ1-1; TRBD1 agrees at 10 bases. CDR3 length equals 15 residues. Germline V gene data show CDR1 as SGHTA and CDR2 as FQGNSA. V was clipped by 1 base and J by 5 bases; unmatched bases: 4.

This clonotype was recorded many times. The J gene is TRBJ2-1, the V gene TRBV25-1, with a tentative D call TRBD2 (6 bases). Germline V lookup: CDR1 MGHDK, CDR2 SYGVNS. CDR3 size: 14 residues. Between the trimmed V and J ends, which lost 9 bases and 8 bases, there was a span of 20 bases. CDR3 sequence (DNA): TGTGCCAGTGCGAGCCGGGACTGGGAGCATGAGCAGTTCTTC. Its translation: CASASRDWEHEQFF.

This clonotype was found many times. This rearrangement joins TRBV11-1 to TRBJ2-3, with 7 bases that match TRBD2. Germline V gene sequence: CDR1 SGHAT, CDR2 FQDESV (reference sequence). The CDR3 consists of 15 residues. V trimming: 4 bases; J trimming: 2 bases; junction bases outside the gene matches: 6. The CDR3 protein is CASSSVAGVTDTQYF. The CDR3 DNA sequence: TGTGCCAGCAGCTCTGTTGCGGGGGTCACAGATACGCAGTATTTT.

The table lists this clonotype with a few counts. The V gene is TRBV29-1, the J gene TRBJ2-2; 8 bases are shared with TRBD2. Trimming at V came to 7 bases and at J to 7 bases, leaving 17 bases not matched to a gene. CDR1 and CDR2 from the germline V gene are SQVTM and ANQGSEA. CDR3 length: 16 amino acids. The CDR3 region is CSARSGAGGVSGELFF. The CDR3 region has the DNA TGCAGCGCCAGGAGCGGGGCGGGGGGAGTAAGCGGGGAGCTGTTTTTT.

This clonotype was found a few times. The rearrangement uses TRBV7-9 and TRBJ1-2; D perhaps matches TRBD1 (5 bases). CDR1 SEHNR and CDR2 FQNEAQ come from the germline V gene (reference sequence). V lost 3 bases and J lost 2, with 7 bases in between. The CDR3 loop spans 13 amino acids. In DNA, the CDR3 is TGTGCCAGCAGCTTCGCAGGGAACTATGGCTACACCTTC. This encodes CASSFAGNYGYTF.

This clonotype has only a few counts. The genes are TRBV27 and TRBJ2-7; D might be TRBD2 (6 bases). Trimming took 0 bases from V and 4 from J, leaving 10 bases between them. The germline V gene encodes CDR1 MNHEY and CDR2 SMNVEV (reference sequence). This CDR3 has 14 residues. CDR3 DNA sequence: TGTGCCAGCAGTTTATCTGGAGGGGAATACGAGCAGTACTTC. It codes for CASSLSGGEYEQYF.

By sample share, this clonotype is medium-sized (0.01 to 0.1%). V gene TRBV7-8 combines with J gene TRBJ1-6, with 7 bases that match TRBD1. Trimming cost V 3 bases and J 9 bases; bases outside gene matches: 5. The CDR3 is 14 amino acids. Germline CDR1 and CDR2: SGHVS and FQNEAQ. In DNA, the CDR3 is TGTGCCAGCAGCTTGGACGACAGGGTTTCACCCCTCCACTTT. Translating gives CASSLDDRVSPLHF. The variable domain in full, with the rest retrieved from reference TRBV7-8 and TRBJ1-6, is GAGVSQSPRYKVAKRGQDVALRCDPISGHVSLFWYQQALGQGPEFLTYFQNEAQLDKSGLPSDRFFAERPEGSVSTLKIQRTQQEDSAVYLCASSLDDRVSPLHFGNGTRLTVT.

The V and J genes are TRBV6-1 and TRBJ2-1; D might be TRBD1 (6 bases). The V gene's germline CDR1 is MNHNS and CDR2 SASEGT. Trimming took off 0 bases at V and 7 bases at J, with 13 bases between the two ends. The CDR3 contains 15 residues. The CDR3: CASSEAGAPGNEQFF. The DNA of the CDR3 is TGTGCCAGCAGTGAAGCGGGGGCTCCTGGGAATGAGCAGTTCTTC.

At least ten counts were recorded for this clonotype. The chain joins TRBV30 to TRBJ2-2, with no clear D. This CDR3 region has 12 residues. From germline, CDR1 is GTSNPN and CDR2 SVGIG (reference sequence). V lost 1 base, J lost 3 bases, and 3 bases lay in between. This CDR3 reads CAWSGYTGELFF. Written as DNA, the CDR3 is TGTGCCTGGAGTGGATACACCGGGGAGCTGTTTTTT.

The V call is TRBV9, the J call TRBJ2-3; D gene ambiguous. The CDR3 totals 15 residues. V dropped 4 bases and J dropped 5 bases, with 17 bases sitting between them. Germline V gene lookup returns CDR1 SGDLS and CDR2 YYNGEE. The DNA for the CDR3 is TGTGCCAGCAGCTCTTCCGGACCCACGGGAGATACGCAGTATTTT. Translated, it gives CASSSSGPTGDTQYF.

The table lists this clonotype with many counts. The chain links TRBV7-9 to TRBJ2-7; a weak D match, TRBD1 (5 bases). Germline CDR1 reads SEHNR; CDR2 reads FQNEAQ (reference sequence). The CDR3 spans 12 residues. The V end lost 5 bases, the J end lost 7 bases, and 12 bases lay between the germline ends. The CDR3 DNA reads as TGTGCCAGCAGCCTCACAGGATCGGAGCAGTACTTC. It is translated as CASSLTGSEQYF.

In this sample, this clonotype turned up a few times. The V call is TRBV19, the J call TRBJ1-2, with D unclear. V dropped 3 bases and J dropped 4 bases, with 3 bases sitting between them. Germline CDR1 is LNHDA and CDR2 is SQIVND (reference sequence). The CDR3 is 11 residues long. CDR3 region: CASSMIYGYTF. CDR3 in DNA: TGTGCCAGTAGTATGATCTATGGCTACACCTTC. The complete variable domain, with remaining parts taken from reference TRBV19 and TRBJ1-2, reads DGGITQSPKYLFRKEGQNVTLSCEQNLNHDAMYWYRQDPGQGLRLIYYSQIVNDFQKGDIAEGYSVSREKKESFPLTVTSAQKNPTAFYLCASSMIYGYTFGSGTRLTVV.

The rearrangement links TRBV7-2 to TRBJ2-7, with 10 bases that match TRBD2. Trimming took 5 bases from V and 2 from J; bases not matched to a gene: 6. Germline loops: CDR1 SGHTA, CDR2 FQGNSA. The CDR3 is 15 residues long. In DNA, the CDR3 is TGTGCCAGCAGCCAACTAAGCGGGGGGGCCTACGAGCAGTACGTC. As protein: CASSQLSGGAYEQYV.

This clonotype was seen a few times. The CDR3 DNA reads as TGTGCCATCGGGAGACAGGGCTTATATGGCTACACCTTC. This codes for CAIGRQGLYGYTF. V gene TRBV10-3 combines with J gene TRBJ1-2; TRBD1 matches at 7 bases. This CDR3 spans 13 amino acids. CDR1 ENHRY and CDR2 SYGVKD come from the germline V gene. The J segment lost 5 bases and the V segment lost 8 bases, leaving 8 bases of the junction unmatched.

The V gene is TRBV7-9, the J gene TRBJ1-6; D unresolved. The germline V gene has CDR1 SEHNR and CDR2 FQNEAQ (reference sequence). V was trimmed by 5 bases and J by 1 base, leaving 12 bases between them. CDR3 length: 16 residues. The CDR3 DNA is TGTGCCAGCAGCCTGGGGTGGCGGTCCTATAATTCACCCCTCCACTTT. Amino acids: CASSLGWRSYNSPLHF.

This clonotype has a handful of counts. This chain joins TRBV20-1 and TRBJ2-3; no firm D call. Germline V CDR1 and CDR2: DFQATT, SNEGSKA (reference sequence). Deletions cut 6 bases from V and 2 bases from J, with 21 bases between. This CDR3 is built from 16 residues. The CDR3: CSADGRTKQFTDTQYF. In DNA form, the CDR3 reads TGCAGTGCCGATGGACGGACCAAACAGTTCACAGATACGCAGTATTTT.

This clonotype was counted at least ten times. The rearrangement joins TRBV27 to TRBJ2-7, with 9 bases identical to TRBD2. There are 17 residues in the CDR3. Germline CDR1 reads MNHEY; CDR2 reads SMNVEV (reference sequence). With 0 bases clipped from V and 0 bases from J, the junction kept 6 bases outside the gene matches. The CDR3 DNA is TGTGCCAGCAGTTTATCGTGGGGACTAGCTTACTCCTACGAGCAGTACTTC. Translating gives CASSLSWGLAYSYEQYF.

This clonotype was seen many times. This sequence joins TRBV27 and TRBJ2-3, with D unresolved. The germline CDR1 and CDR2 sequences are MNHEY and SMNVEV (reference sequence). Trimming left V 1 base short and J 4 bases short, with 9 bases between. This CDR3 has 14 amino acids. CDR3 DNA: TGTGCCAGCAGTTTATACGGGCCGGCAGATACGCAGTATTTT. Translated: CASSLYGPADTQYF.

V usage is TRBV12-3 or TRBV12-4 and J usage is TRBJ2-2; tentatively, D is TRBD1 or TRBD2 (7 bases each). Trimming removed 0 bases at V and 4 bases at J, with 15 bases between. The CDR3 runs 17 residues. The CDR3 DNA reads as TGTGCCAGCAGTTTAGCGCCCAGGGGGGGGATCACCGGGGAGCTGTTTTTT. Translated, it gives CASSLAPRGGITGELFF.

In regard to this clonotype: It differs at one base from a far larger clone, so likely a read error. The chain has TRBV28 and TRBJ2-7; the D is unclear. Germline V gene sequence: CDR1 MDHEN, CDR2 SYDVKM. The CDR3 length is 20 residues. The V gene lost 4 bases and the J gene lost 7 bases, with 35 bases spanning the gap. CDR3 sequence (DNA): TGTGCCAGCAGTTCGTTTACCTCGGAAGTTGCGGCGTGGGCTTCTAATGAGCAGTACTTC. This encodes CASSSFTSEVAAWASNEQYF.

On this clonotype: A much larger clonotype is one base distant, so this may be a read error. The V and J genes are TRBV3-1 and TRBJ2-3; 13 nucleotides align to TRBD2. The CDR3 is made up of 16 amino acids. Per germline, CDR1 LGHDT and CDR2 YNNKEL (reference sequence). After removal of 3 bases from V and 4 bases from J, the junction contained 4 bases not matched to a gene. CDR3 nucleotide sequence: TGTGCCAGCAGCCAGGGACTAGCGGGGAACGCAGATACGCAGTATTTT. It yields the protein CASSQGLAGNADTQYF.

This clonotype has just a few counts. The CDR3 region is CASSLKGGDRGRHEQFF. The CDR3 DNA follows: TGTGCCAGCAGTTTGAAAGGAGGGGACAGGGGCCGGCATGAGCAGTTCTTC. V is TRBV12-3 or TRBV12-4 and J is TRBJ2-1, with 10 nucleotides matching TRBD1. This CDR3 comprises 17 residues. V lost 3 bases, J lost 8 bases, and 13 bases stayed unmatched.

V is TRBV6-1 and J is TRBJ2-2; 9 nucleotides agree with TRBD2. Per germline, CDR1 MNHNS and CDR2 SASEGT. This CDR3 is built from 15 residues. V gave up 10 bases and J gave up 5 bases; unmatched junction bases: 11. The DNA for the CDR3 is TGTGCCATCCGTGCTGTGACTAGCGGTACCGGGGAGCTGTTTTTT. Protein: CAIRAVTSGTGELFF.

This clonotype was seen repeatedly, ten times or more. The chain joins TRBV28 to TRBJ2-1; D possibly corresponds to TRBD2 (5 bases). The CDR3 extends over 18 amino acids. Trimming left V 7 bases short and J 4 bases short, with 26 bases between. Germline CDR1 is MDHEN and CDR2 is SYDVKM. CDR3 DNA sequence: TGTGCCAGCACTCCCCGGGTGATAGGCGGCAGAGGGTACAATGAGCAGTTCTTC. It translates to CASTPRVIGGRGYNEQFF.

At least ten counts were recorded for this clonotype. The chain couples TRBV30 to TRBJ2-7; tentatively, D is TRBD2 (5 bases). This CDR3 has 14 residues. V lost 4 bases and J 6 bases, leaving 19 bases between the germline ends. CDR1 is GTSNPN, CDR2 SVGIG, per germline (reference sequence). The CDR3 region has the DNA TGTGCCTGGAAAGTTGGGCGGAGGTCTGGCGAGCAGTACTTC. Its protein is CAWKVGRRSGEQYF.

This chain joins TRBV2 and TRBJ2-2; no reliable D call. Germline loops: CDR1 SNHLY, CDR2 FYNNEI. CDR3 length: 15 amino acids. V gave up 2 bases and J gave up 4 bases, with 11 bases separating them. The CDR3 region is CASSESKGSTGELFF. In nucleotides, the CDR3 is TGTGCCAGCAGTGAAAGCAAGGGAAGCACCGGGGAGCTGTTTTTT.